The 16 T cell receptor beta chains given below trace back to one sample, sequenced in a study of siplizumab effects on memory and regulatory T cells. Here immunoSEQ multiplex PCR was the method, and the copy in TCRdb shows in-frame clones only, minus some. The repertoire holds 100,000 or so clones, roughly 91% seen once, with around 12% in the top ten. Sequencing was done on a sample of non-Treg CD4+ T cells sorted from blood. These receptors were collected from a human donor in good health.

The gene calls are TRBV6-6 and TRBJ1-1; possibly TRBD1 for D (5 bases). Germline-derived CDR1 and CDR2 are MNHNY and SVGAGI (reference sequence). V lost 8 bases and J lost 6, with 16 bases in between. There are 13 residues in the CDR3. CDR3 sequence reads: CASSGQGSSEAFF. The CDR3 region has the DNA TGTGCCAGCTCGGGCCAGGGATCATCTGAAGCTTTCTTT.

This clone was seen once. This chain's CDR3 is CASSRDRHSGNTIYF. CDR3 bases: TGTGCCAGCAGCAGAGACAGGCACTCTGGAAACACCATATATTTT. The genes are TRBV7-9 and TRBJ1-3; maybe TRBD1 (6 bases). Germline lookup yields CDR1 SEHNR and CDR2 FQNEAQ (reference sequence). Trimming took off 5 bases at V and 0 bases at J, with 11 bases between the two ends. CDR3 length equals 15 residues.

The CDR3 DNA reads as TGTGCCAGCAGTTACTCGAACCAGATGAACACTGAAGCTTTCTTT. It encodes CASSYSNQMNTEAFF. The chain employs TRBV6-5 and TRBJ1-1, with no clear D. Trimming stripped 0 bases from V and 0 bases from J, with 8 bases between. The CDR3 consists of 15 residues. CDR1 is MNHEY and CDR2 is SVGAGI in the germline V gene.

This sequence joins TRBV11-3 and TRBJ2-7, with TRBD1 as a possible D gene (5 bases). Germline-derived CDR1 and CDR2 are SGHNT and YENEEA. The CDR3 spans 12 residues. Trimming pared 6 bases from V and 1 base from J, leaving 7 bases between. CDR3 residues: CASSSGSYEQYF. The CDR3 DNA follows: TGTGCCAGCAGTTCAGGGTCCTACGAGCAGTACTTC.

The J gene is TRBJ2-7, the V gene TRBV11-1; the D gene is possibly TRBD1 (5 bases). V lost 6 bases, J lost 6 bases, and 15 bases lay in between. CDR1 is SGHAT and CDR2 is FQDESV in the germline V gene (reference sequence). This CDR3 comprises 13 residues. This CDR3 is CASRGSLRGEQYF. CDR3 DNA: TGTGCCAGCAGAGGAAGTCTAAGGGGCGAGCAGTACTTC.

The chain links TRBV9 to TRBJ2-1, with 10 bases aligning to TRBD2. Germline V gene sequence: CDR1 SGDLS, CDR2 YYNGEE. This CDR3 has 15 amino acids. The ends lost 0 bases at V and 7 bases at J; junction bases unmatched: 4. The CDR3 sequence: CASSVVPSGRNEQFF. The CDR3 DNA reads as TGTGCCAGCAGCGTAGTTCCTAGCGGGAGAAATGAGCAGTTCTTC.

Only a few counts were recorded for this clone. V and J are TRBV4-1 and TRBJ2-5; 11 bases align to TRBD1. The CDR3 sequence is 15 residues long. The V gene's germline CDR1 is MGHRA and CDR2 YSYEKL. The V gene end was trimmed by 4 bases and the J gene end by 1 base; junction bases not matched to a gene: 2. For the CDR3, the DNA is TGCGCCAGCAGCCTCGGGACAGGGGGCCAAGAGACCCAGTACTTC. It encodes CASSLGTGGQETQYF.

This clone occurred once. The rearrangement links TRBV11-3 to TRBJ2-1; 9 nucleotides match TRBD2. Germline CDR1 is SGHNT and CDR2 is YENEEA. The CDR3 spans 16 residues. V shed 0 bases and J 3 bases; nucleotides not matched to a gene: 3. CDR3 in DNA: TGTGCCAGCAGCTTAGAGACTAGCGGAGGCTACAATGAGCAGTTCTTC. Protein: CASSLETSGGYNEQFF.

The gene calls are TRBV6-1 and TRBJ1-5; possibly TRBD1 for D (5 bases). This CDR3 is built from 15 residues. Trimming shortened V by 1 base and J by 5 bases, and 12 bases separated the two germline ends. The germline V gene encodes CDR1 MNHNS and CDR2 SASEGT. The CDR3 sequence is CASSEVWGDHQPQHF. The CDR3 DNA is TGTGCCAGCAGTGAAGTCTGGGGGGACCATCAGCCCCAGCATTTT.

The V call is TRBV11-1, the J call TRBJ1-2; D ambiguous. Germline CDR1 reads SGHAT; CDR2 reads FQDESV (reference sequence). Trimming pared 4 bases from V and 7 bases from J, leaving 10 bases between. CDR3 length: 12 amino acids. DNA for the CDR3: TGTGCCAGCAGCTCGAAGGGAGGTGGCTACACCTTC. This codes for CASSSKGGGYTF.

V is TRBV30 and J is TRBJ2-2; D call uncertain. The V gene's germline CDR1 is GTSNPN and CDR2 SVGIG (reference sequence). The CDR3 has 14 residues. Trimming cost V 0 bases and J 5 bases, with 10 bases left between them. The CDR3 loop is CAWSVRVLTGELFF. Here the CDR3 DNA reads TGTGCCTGGAGTGTAAGGGTCTTAACCGGGGAGCTGTTTTTT.

The chain uses TRBV5-1 and TRBJ2-7, with TRBD1 matching 7 bases. CDR3 length: 14 amino acids. The germline V gene has CDR1 SGHRS and CDR2 YFSETQ. The ends lost 3 bases at V and 5 bases at J; junction bases unmatched: 8. The CDR3 protein is CASSYRDRDHEQYF. Written as DNA, the CDR3 is TGCGCCAGCAGCTATCGAGACAGGGACCACGAGCAGTACTTC.

V is TRBV16 and J is TRBJ1-1; D is possibly TRBD1 (6 bases). This CDR3 is built from 14 residues. Germline values: CDR1 KGHSY, CDR2 FQNENV. V was shortened by 0 bases and J by 5 bases, with 10 bases between the two germline ends. The CDR3 region has the DNA TGTGCCAGCAGCCAATCAGGGGGAAGGACTGAAGCTTTCTTT. It yields the protein CASSQSGGRTEAFF.

The rearrangement joins TRBV5-5 to TRBJ2-1; possible D gene TRBD2, 5 bases. The CDR3 consists of 14 residues. Germline V gives CDR1 SGHKS, CDR2 YYEKEE (reference sequence). V lost 7 bases and J 6 bases, leaving 17 bases between the germline ends. This CDR3 is CASVGLAPLNEQFF. The DNA for the CDR3 is TGTGCCAGCGTCGGGCTAGCCCCCCTCAATGAGCAGTTCTTC.

The chain recombines TRBV6-1 with TRBJ1-2, with TRBD1 matching 7 bases. Trimming cost V 2 bases and J 4 bases; bases outside gene matches: 13. There are 17 residues in the CDR3. Germline V CDR1 and CDR2: MNHNS, SASEGT. Here the CDR3 DNA reads TGTGCCAGCAGTGAATTTTTTAAGGGGGCCAGGGGCTATGGCTACACCTTC. Amino acids: CASSEFFKGARGYGYTF.

This clone was seen only once. A read error may account for a junction end that differs from germline. The chain uses TRBV7-2 and TRBJ1-2; D call uncertain. This CDR3 is built from 15 residues. From germline, CDR1 is SGHTA and CDR2 FQGNSA. For the CDR3, the DNA is TGTGCCAGCAGCTTATGGGGAACGGGGAACTATGACTACACCTTC. This translates into CASSLWGTGNYDYTF.